Listed below are T cell receptor beta chains from one sample, sequenced in a study of blood T cell repertoires in COVID-19. Using immunoSEQ multiplex PCR, the repertoire was profiled, and TCRdb retains in-frame clones only, with some absent. Of about 190,000 clones in the sample, 84% were seen once. The sample comprised PBMCs or T cells enriched from blood (not recorded which). The source is a woman aged 25 to 39 who had been exposed to COVID-19. Both conserved end residues are part of each CDR3. The D gene is left open where the match is weak. Only some rows state a clone size, as once, few, many or a class for expanded clones.

V gene	clone size	D gene	J gene	CDR3 protein	CDR3 DNA
TRBV9	once	NA	TRBJ2-7	CASSVAIGGASYEQYF	TGTGCCAGCAGCGTAGCTATTGGGGGGGCCTCCTACGAGCAGTACTTC
TRBV7-2	NA	NA	TRBJ1-3	CASSLEELSGNTIYF	TGTGCCAGCAGCTTGGAGGAACTCTCTGGAAACACCATATATTTT
TRBV5-1	NA	TRBD1	TRBJ1-4	CASSPGQLNEKLFF	TGCGCCAGCAGCCCGGGACAGTTAAATGAAAAACTGTTTTTT
TRBV6-2/TRBV6-3	NA	TRBD2	TRBJ2-1	CASSFGLEGYNEQFF	TGTGCCAGCAGTTTCGGACTAGAAGGCTACAATGAGCAGTTCTTC
TRBV7-3	NA	NA	TRBJ1-1	CASSFTEGLTEAFF	TGTGCCAGCAGCTTCACTGAGGGCCTCACTGAAGCTTTCTTT
TRBV4-3	NA	TRBD1	TRBJ1-2	CASSQEGTAYGYTF	TGCGCCAGCAGCCAAGAGGGGACAGCGTATGGCTACACCTTC
TRBV10-2	NA	TRBD2	TRBJ2-5	CASSEPRTSGDSETQYF	TGCGCCAGCAGTGAGCCCCGGACTAGCGGGGATTCGGAGACCCAGTACTTC
TRBV5-4	NA	TRBD2	TRBJ2-3	CASTSWTSSTDTQYF	TGTGCCAGCACCTCCTGGACTAGCTCCACAGATACGCAGTATTTT
TRBV7-7	NA	NA	TRBJ2-2	CASSLVGAGELFF	TGTGCCAGCAGCTTAGTAGGGGCCGGGGAGCTGTTTTTT
TRBV27	NA	NA	TRBJ2-7	CASSPTTESYEQYF	TGTGCCAGCAGTCCAACGACAGAATCCTACGAGCAGTACTTC
TRBV4-1	NA	TRBD2	TRBJ2-1	CASSQDRLAGSFF	TGCGCCAGCAGCCAAGATCGGCTAGCGGGCTCTTTCTTC
TRBV10-3	NA	NA	TRBJ1-1	CAIKDQGLNTEAFF	TGTGCCATCAAGGACCAGGGCCTGAACACTGAAGCTTTCTTT
TRBV9	NA	NA	TRBJ2-4	CASSVSAGRDKNIQYF	TGTGCCAGCAGCGTATCTGCGGGGCGGGACAAAAACATTCAGTACTTC
TRBV29-1	NA	NA	TRBJ1-1	CSVRRGRGTEAFF	TGCAGCGTTCGTCGAGGGAGGGGCACTGAAGCTTTCTTT